A single sample gave rise to the 24 T cell receptor beta chains below, sequenced in a study of vaccination and CD4 T cells after COVID-19. Their antigens remain unidentified. An Oncomine TCR Beta short-read assay was used to sequence the DNA from cultured CD4+ T cells. One entry per CDR3 protein results from TCRdb running MiXCR on the PCR reads. The sample yields around 26,000 distinct CDR3 sequences, 67% seen once. Treatment of the sample: roughly 10-day PBMC culture with coronavirus spike peptide pools or control peptides (ViraFEST assay). Specimen: CD4+ T cells from blood, cultured in vitro, collected after SARS-CoV-2 vaccination. These receptors originate from a human donor who received a COVID-19 vaccine.

V is TRBV28 and J is TRBJ2-5; weak D call: TRBD2 (6 bases). This CDR3 region has 15 residues. Trimming cost V 6 bases and J 4 bases, with 18 bases left between them. Per the germline V gene, CDR1 is MDHEN and CDR2 is SYDVKM. CDR3 protein: CASSPNHSRGETQYF. DNA for the CDR3: TGTGCCAGCAGCCCTAACCATTCGCGGGGAGAGACCCAGTACTTC.

This sequence joins TRBV24-1 and TRBJ1-1; 8 bases map to TRBD1. The CDR3 is 13 residues long. Germline-derived CDR1 and CDR2 are KGHDR and SFDVKD. After removal of 8 bases from V and 1 base from J, the junction contained 2 bases not matched to a gene. Here the CDR3 DNA reads TGTGCCACCAAGGACAGGGCGAACACTGAAGCTTTCTTT. It codes for CATKDRANTEAFF.

This chain uses TRBV11-2 with TRBJ2-5, with 12 bases fitting TRBD2. CDR3 length: 16 amino acids. Per germline, CDR1 SGHAT and CDR2 FQNNGV. The junction had 2 bases not matched to a gene; V was cut back by 2 bases and J by 1 base. The CDR3 sequence: CASSLRLAGAQETQYF. CDR3 nucleotide sequence: TGTGCCAGCAGCTTAAGACTAGCGGGGGCCCAAGAGACCCAGTACTTC.

The J gene is TRBJ1-5, the V gene TRBV12-3 or TRBV12-4; D remains ambiguous. The CDR3 loop spans 15 amino acids. Deletions cut 7 bases from V and 3 bases from J, with 16 bases between. CDR3 sequence reads: CASTFHQAANQPQHF. Here the CDR3 DNA reads TGTGCCAGCACATTTCATCAGGCGGCCAATCAGCCCCAGCATTTT.

This sequence joins TRBV11-2 and TRBJ1-1, with TRBD1 as a possible D gene (5 bases). CDR3 length: 15 residues. V was shortened by 0 bases and J by 1 base, with 9 bases between the two germline ends. Germline-derived CDR1 and CDR2 are SGHAT and FQNNGV. The CDR3 here is CASSLEQGRNTEAFF. CDR3 nucleotide sequence: TGTGCCAGCAGCTTAGAGCAGGGTCGGAACACTGAAGCTTTCTTT. Supplemented by reference TRBV11-2 and TRBJ1-1, the full variable domain reads EAGVAQSPRYKIIEKRQSVAFWCNPISGHATLYWYQQILGQGPKLLIQFQNNGVVDDSQLPKDRFSAERLKGVDSTLKIQPAKLEDSAVYLCASSLEQGRNTEAFFGQGTRLTVV.

This clonotype has only a few counts. The V and J genes are TRBV25-1 and TRBJ1-2, with D perhaps matching TRBD1 (6 bases). The CDR3 spans 14 residues. Trimming cost V 4 bases and J 5 bases, with 14 bases left between them. Germline V gives CDR1 MGHDK, CDR2 SYGVNS. The CDR3 here is CASSVTGFCYGYTF. The DNA of the CDR3 is TGTGCCAGCAGTGTTACAGGGTTTTGTTATGGCTACACCTTC.

The V gene is TRBV6-1, the J gene TRBJ1-2, with D tentatively TRBD1 (5 bases). Germline CDR1 reads MNHNS; CDR2 reads SASEGT. CDR3 length equals 14 residues. Trimming took off 4 bases at V and 2 bases at J, with 11 bases between the two ends. CDR3 nucleotide sequence: TGTGCCAGCAGTGCTTCTGGGGGGAACTATGGCTACACCTTC. Its protein product is CASSASGGNYGYTF.

This clonotype has more than one count but fewer than ten. V and J are TRBV7-2 and TRBJ2-5, with 13 positions matching TRBD2. From germline, CDR1 is SGHTA and CDR2 FQGNSA. The CDR3 consists of 19 residues. With 1 base clipped from V and 3 bases from J, the junction kept 11 bases outside the gene matches. CDR3 DNA sequence: TGTGCCAGCAGCTTAGTTTCTACTAGCGGGGGGGCCCCCGAAGAGACCCAGTACTTC. This codes for CASSLVSTSGGAPEETQYF.

V gene TRBV6-1 combines with J gene TRBJ2-7; 8 nucleotides match TRBD1. Trimming cost V 6 bases and J 7 bases; bases outside gene matches: 5. Germline-derived CDR1 and CDR2 are MNHNS and SASEGT. The CDR3 has 12 amino acids. CDR3 protein: CASRIQGGEQYF. CDR3 coding DNA: TGTGCCAGCAGGATACAGGGGGGTGAGCAGTACTTC.

The chain has TRBV6-1 and TRBJ1-1, with 9 bases lining up with TRBD1. V trimming: 6 bases; J trimming: 4 bases; junction bases outside the gene matches: 3. The CDR3 has 13 amino acids. CDR1 is MNHNS and CDR2 is SASEGT in the germline V gene. The CDR3 loop is CASRRQGGTEAFF. As DNA, the CDR3 is TGTGCCAGCAGAAGACAGGGGGGCACTGAAGCTTTCTTT.

CDR3 residues: CASSLTGLNTEAFF. The CDR3 DNA is TGTGCCAGTAGTTTGACGGGTCTGAACACTGAAGCTTTCTTT. The chain uses TRBV19 and TRBJ1-1; D not resolved. Deletions cut 5 bases from V and 0 bases from J, with 10 bases between. Germline lookup yields CDR1 LNHDA and CDR2 SQIVND (reference sequence). The CDR3 covers 14 residues.

V is TRBV6-4 and J is TRBJ1-5; D is uncertain. The length of the CDR3 is 12 residues. V lost 6 bases, J lost 4 bases, and 7 bases lay in between. The germline V gene has CDR1 MRHNA and CDR2 SNTAGT. DNA of the CDR3: TGTGCCAGCAGGGGGAATAATCAGCCCCAGCATTTT. Its protein is CASRGNNQPQHF.

This clonotype was counted a few times. V gene TRBV10-3 combines with J gene TRBJ2-7; TRBD2 matches 8 bases. The V gene's germline CDR1 is ENHRY and CDR2 SYGVKD. The CDR3 is made up of 14 amino acids. Trimming cost V 5 bases and J 0 bases; bases outside gene matches: 3. CDR3 residues: CAISTGTSSYEQYF. CDR3 nucleotide sequence: TGTGCCATCAGTACCGGGACTAGCTCCTACGAGCAGTACTTC.

About this clonotype: The junction shows a germline mismatch at one end, possibly a read error. This chain joins TRBV15 and TRBJ1-5; unclear D gene. In germline, CDR1 is LNHNV, CDR2 YYDKDF (reference sequence). This CDR3 is built from 15 residues. The CDR3 loop is CATNRDGVPNQPQHF. CDR3 coding DNA: TGTGCCACCAACAGAGATGGCGTTCCCAATCAGCCCCAGCATTTT.

This clonotype was seen once. V and J are TRBV20-1 and TRBJ2-5; tentative D call: TRBD1 (5 bases). Trimming took 3 bases from V and 2 from J, leaving 13 bases between them. The CDR3 has 14 residues. Germline V CDR1 and CDR2: DFQATT, SNEGSKA (reference sequence). The CDR3 is CSASFPSGQETQYF. DNA for the CDR3: TGCAGTGCTAGTTTCCCTTCAGGGCAAGAGACCCAGTACTTC.

The rearrangement joins TRBV19 to TRBJ1-6; 10 bases line up with TRBD1. This CDR3 has 15 amino acids. V trimming: 7 bases; J trimming: 7 bases; junction bases outside the gene matches: 7. CDR1 is LNHDA, CDR2 SQIVND, per germline (reference sequence). CDR3 sequence reads: CASTAMGQGNSPLHF. CDR3 DNA: TGTGCCAGTACGGCAATGGGACAGGGGAATTCACCCCTCCACTTT.

For the CDR3, the DNA is TGTGCCAGCAGCTTTAGCGGGGGGGCTAGCACAGATACGCAGTATTTT. It codes for CASSFSGGASTDTQYF. The chain combines TRBV11-3 with TRBJ2-3; 11 bases line up with TRBD2. With V trimmed by 3 bases and J by 0 bases, 2 bases remained unmatched. Germline CDR1 SGHNT, CDR2 YENEEA. This CDR3 is 16 amino acids long.

The chain links TRBV12-3 or TRBV12-4 to TRBJ2-5, with D possibly matching TRBD1 (5 bases). Trimming left V 3 bases short and J 3 bases short, with 11 bases between. This CDR3 has 14 residues. CDR3 sequence: CASSFHRIKETQYF. For the CDR3, the DNA is TGTGCCAGCAGTTTCCACAGGATTAAAGAGACCCAGTACTTC.

A note on this clonotype: The junction does not match germline at one end; this may be a read error. The chain couples TRBV19 to TRBJ1-2; D is perhaps TRBD1 (5 bases). The CDR3 has 12 amino acids. Germline lookup yields CDR1 LNHDA and CDR2 SQIVND (reference sequence). CDR3 DNA: TGTGCCAGTAGTGGGGCTAACAATGGCTACACCTTC. It is translated as CASSGANNGYTF.

CDR3 amino acids: CASSGLINYGYTF. In DNA form, the CDR3 reads TGTGCCAGCAGTGGACTGATTAACTATGGCTACACCTTC. J is TRBJ1-2 and V is TRBV2; D gene uncertain. CDR1 and CDR2 from the germline V gene are SNHLY and FYNNEI. V dropped 4 bases and J dropped 1 base, with 7 bases sitting between them. This CDR3 has 13 residues.

This clonotype was seen only a few times. V gene TRBV20-1 combines with J gene TRBJ1-6; maybe TRBD1 (5 bases). CDR1 and CDR2 (germline): DFQATT, SNEGSKA (reference sequence). Between the trimmed V and J ends, which lost 1 base and 7 bases, there was a span of 14 bases. The CDR3 spans 15 residues. This chain's CDR3 is CSARGPGPGNSPLHF. The DNA for the CDR3 is TGCAGTGCTAGAGGCCCGGGACCGGGGAATTCACCCCTCCACTTT.

The CDR3 loop is CASSLIDEQYF. CDR3 nucleotides: TGTGCCAGCAGTTTAATCGACGAGCAGTACTTC. J is TRBJ2-7 and V is TRBV12-3 or TRBV12-4; D remains ambiguous. The V end lost 2 bases, the J end lost 5 bases, and 4 bases lay between the germline ends. CDR3 length: 11 amino acids.

This clonotype was seen more than once but under ten times. V and J are TRBV30 and TRBJ1-6; possible D gene TRBD1, 5 bases. Germline assignment: CDR1 GTSNPN and CDR2 SVGIG (reference sequence). The CDR3 loop spans 13 amino acids. Trimming removed 3 bases from V and 7 bases from J, with 10 bases in between. The CDR3 DNA reads as TGTGCCTGGAGACAGGTTCAAAATTCACCCCTCCACTTT. This translates into CAWRQVQNSPLHF.

This sequence joins TRBV7-9 and TRBJ2-4, with D perhaps TRBD1 (6 bases). Germline CDR1 SEHNR, CDR2 FQNEAQ (reference sequence). The CDR3 is made up of 16 amino acids. The V end lost 5 bases, the J end lost 0 bases, and 14 bases lay between the germline ends. In DNA form, the CDR3 reads TGTGCCAGCAGCCGAGGACAGACAGAAGCCAAAAACATTCAGTACTTC. Amino acid sequence: CASSRGQTEAKNIQYF.